These 30 T cell receptor beta chains originate from one sample sequenced in a study of PD-L1 blockade in urothelial cancer. Time point indicated: pretreatment peripheral blood. Generated by immunoSEQ multiplex PCR, the TCRdb table keeps only in-frame clones and is missing some. The sample shows tens of thousands of clones, around nine tenths of them seen only once. Here the sequenced sample was PBMCs, taken around atezolizumab (anti-PD-L1) treatment. The source of these receptors is a donor at least 40 years old with urothelial cancer.

This sequence joins TRBV30 and TRBJ2-2; D is perhaps TRBD2 (6 bases). Germline CDR1 is GTSNPN and CDR2 is SVGIG (reference sequence). Trimming took 1 base from V and 5 from J, leaving 8 bases between them. The CDR3 runs to 13 residues. The CDR3 reads CAWSAGRTGELFF. Here the CDR3 DNA reads TGTGCCTGGAGTGCCGGGAGAACCGGGGAGCTGTTTTTT.

The rearrangement uses TRBV19 and TRBJ2-1, with 14 bases aligning to TRBD2. The length of the CDR3 is 18 residues. After removal of 5 bases from V and 2 bases from J, the junction contained 8 bases not matched to a gene. Germline V gene lookup returns CDR1 LNHDA and CDR2 SQIVND (reference sequence). Written as DNA, the CDR3 is TGTGCCAGTAGTCCCGGGACTAGCGGGAGTGGCGCCTACAATGAGCAGTTCTTC. Protein product: CASSPGTSGSGAYNEQFF.

This rearrangement joins TRBV6-5 to TRBJ2-6; TRBD2 is a possible D gene (5 bases). V was clipped by 7 bases and J by 4 bases, with 11 bases between them. Germline V gene data show CDR1 as MNHEY and CDR2 as SVGAGI. CDR3 length: 14 residues. The CDR3 is CASTSGNGANVLTF. The CDR3 DNA follows: TGTGCCAGCACCTCGGGGAACGGGGCCAACGTCCTGACTTTC.

This clone was seen a single time. This sequence joins TRBV19 and TRBJ1-5; perhaps TRBD1 as D (5 bases). This CDR3 has 13 amino acids. CDR1 LNHDA and CDR2 SQIVND come from the germline V gene (reference sequence). V was pared by 5 bases and J by 2 bases, with 7 bases between. CDR3 sequence: CASSPRGNQPQHF. The CDR3 DNA is TGTGCCAGTAGTCCCAGGGGCAATCAGCCCCAGCATTTT.

Comments on this clone: Other DNA sequences from this sample encode an identical CDR3 as well. This chain joins TRBV5-1 and TRBJ1-1; 9 bases are shared with TRBD1. CDR3 size: 15 residues. Germline-derived CDR1 and CDR2 are SGHRS and YFSETQ. V was clipped by 0 bases and J by 4 bases; unmatched bases: 4. CDR3 sequence (DNA): TGCGCCAGCAGCTTGGCGGGACAGGGAAGCACTGAAGCTTTCTTT. Protein: CASSLAGQGSTEAFF.

This chain joins TRBV5-1 and TRBJ2-2, with D maybe TRBD2 (5 bases). V was trimmed by 1 base and J by 4 bases, leaving 8 bases between them. This CDR3 is 14 amino acids long. Germline V gives CDR1 SGHRS, CDR2 YFSETQ. The chain's CDR3 is CASSLRRATGELFF. The CDR3 nucleotides are TGCGCCAGCAGCTTGAGGCGGGCCACCGGGGAGCTGTTTTTT.

The chain uses TRBV19 and TRBJ2-7; D might be TRBD2 (5 bases). V lost 5 bases, J lost 2 bases, and 22 bases lay in between. CDR1 is LNHDA and CDR2 is SQIVND in the germline V gene (reference sequence). The CDR3 is 17 residues long. CDR3 residues: CASSRTHLAPAAYEQYF. The DNA for the CDR3 is TGTGCCAGTAGTCGGACCCACCTAGCCCCCGCGGCCTACGAGCAGTACTTC.

This chain connects TRBV28 to TRBJ1-4; D is possibly TRBD1 (6 bases). V lost 6 bases to trimming and J lost 7 bases, with 12 bases between them. Germline CDR1 reads MDHEN; CDR2 reads SYDVKM. CDR3 size: 13 residues. CDR3 residues: CASSSTGLEKLFF. CDR3 nucleotides: TGTGCCAGCAGCTCTACAGGGCTTGAAAAACTGTTTTTT.

This chain links TRBV19 with TRBJ1-1; D not certain. V gave up 5 bases and J gave up 4 bases, with 11 bases separating them. The CDR3 loop spans 13 amino acids. Germline-derived CDR1 and CDR2 are LNHDA and SQIVND (reference sequence). The DNA of the CDR3 is TGTGCCAGTAGTCCCCGGGAGGCCACTGAAGCTTTCTTT. As protein: CASSPREATEAFF.

The genes are TRBV27 and TRBJ1-4; maybe TRBD1 (6 bases). Germline V CDR1 and CDR2: MNHEY, SMNVEV (reference sequence). Trimming pared 4 bases from V and 7 bases from J, leaving 16 bases between. The CDR3 length is 15 residues. CDR3 amino acids: CASSSQGLGSEKLFF. Here the CDR3 DNA reads TGTGCCAGCAGTTCCCAGGGGTTAGGAAGTGAAAAACTGTTTTTT.

This clone was detected only once. V is TRBV19 and J is TRBJ1-5, with unresolved D. V lost 3 bases and J lost 4, with 13 bases in between. The CDR3 extends over 15 amino acids. The germline CDR1 and CDR2 sequences are LNHDA and SQIVND (reference sequence). This CDR3 is CASSMVFAGNQPQHF. Written as DNA, the CDR3 is TGTGCCAGTAGTATGGTTTTTGCGGGAAATCAGCCCCAGCATTTT.

V gene TRBV18 combines with J gene TRBJ1-1, with D perhaps TRBD1 (5 bases). Germline values: CDR1 KGHSH, CDR2 LQKENI. Trimming removed 1 base at V and 4 bases at J, with 13 bases between. The CDR3 totals 15 residues. The CDR3 coding sequence is TGTGCCAGCTCACCACGGGGCCAATGGGGCACTGAAGCTTTCTTT. This translates into CASSPRGQWGTEAFF.

The chain uses TRBV25-1 and TRBJ1-1; D is perhaps TRBD1 (5 bases). Per the germline V gene, CDR1 is MGHDK and CDR2 is SYGVNS. The ends were cut back, 8 bases at V and 5 bases at J, with 6 bases in the middle. There are 10 residues in the CDR3. The CDR3 DNA follows: TGTGCCAGCGGGGGGACTGAAGCTTTCTTT. Protein sequence: CASGGTEAFF.

This clone has at least ten counts. The rearrangement links TRBV19 to TRBJ1-5; 7 bases align to TRBD1. Germline V gene sequence: CDR1 LNHDA, CDR2 SQIVND (reference sequence). The CDR3 totals 18 residues. The V segment lost 7 bases and the J segment 0 bases; nucleotides outside the gene matches: 15. The CDR3 nucleotides read TGTGCCAGTACCCCCGGACAGGAGACCTCCCATAGCAATCAGCCCCAGCATTTT. This sequence encodes CASTPGQETSHSNQPQHF.

CDR3 loop: CASSRGLAGAYEQYF. The CDR3 DNA follows: TGTGCCAGCAGCCGGGGACTAGCGGGAGCCTACGAGCAGTACTTC. J is TRBJ2-7 and V is TRBV7-6; TRBD2 matches 14 bases. The length of the CDR3 is 15 residues. The junction had 2 bases not matched to a gene; V was cut back by 5 bases and J by 2 bases. Looked up from germline, CDR1 is SGHVS and CDR2 is FNYEAQ.

The chain couples TRBV5-5 to TRBJ2-7; D gene ambiguous. Germline V lookup: CDR1 SGHKS, CDR2 YYEKEE (reference sequence). This CDR3 is 12 amino acids long. V was cut by 0 bases and J by 5 bases, with 6 bases left in between. The CDR3 reads CASSLVGDEQYF. In DNA, the CDR3 is TGTGCCAGCAGCTTGGTGGGCGACGAGCAGTACTTC. Using reference TRBV5-5 and TRBJ2-7 for the parts outside the CDR3, the full variable domain is DAGVTQSPTHLIKTRGQQVTLRCSPISGHKSVSWYQQVLGQGPQFIFQYYEKEERGRGNFPDRFSARQFPNYSSELNVNALLLGDSALYLCASSLVGDEQYFGPGTRLTVT.

The V and J genes are TRBV4-3 and TRBJ2-3; 7 bases are a match to TRBD2. The CDR3 has 18 residues. The germline V gene encodes CDR1 LGHNA and CDR2 YSLEER. V dropped 5 bases and J dropped 0; count of bases not matched to a gene: 14. CDR3: CASSDRWAASGSTDTQYF. Here the CDR3 DNA reads TGCGCCAGCAGCGACCGTTGGGCGGCTAGCGGAAGCACAGATACGCAGTATTTT.

The chain recombines TRBV18 with TRBJ2-7, with a weak D call TRBD2 (5 bases). This CDR3 spans 13 amino acids. The germline V gene has CDR1 KGHSH and CDR2 LQKENI. The V and J ends lost 3 bases and 7 bases respectively, with 13 bases between them. In DNA, the CDR3 is TGTGCCAGCTCACCCAGCCCGGACTTTGAGCAGTACTTC. It codes for CASSPSPDFEQYF.

This sequence joins TRBV4-2 and TRBJ2-5, with a possible D match to TRBD1 (5 bases). CDR3 length: 16 amino acids. Germline assignment: CDR1 LGHNA and CDR2 YNFKEQ. Trimming removed 0 bases at V and 5 bases at J, with 16 bases between. The CDR3 region is CASSQEVRAAGETQYF. The CDR3 bases are TGTGCCAGCAGCCAAGAGGTCAGGGCAGCAGGGGAGACCCAGTACTTC.

This clone was picked up one time. This rearrangement joins TRBV6-5 to TRBJ1-1; possibly TRBD1 for D (6 bases). This CDR3 is 15 amino acids long. The V gene lost 2 bases and the J gene lost 11 bases, with 21 bases spanning the gap. CDR1 and CDR2 from the germline V gene are MNHEY and SVGAGI. CDR3 sequence reads: CASSYGAGARGEAFF. The DNA for the CDR3 is TGTGCCAGCAGTTACGGTGCGGGGGCGAGGGGAGAGGCTTTCTTT.

The J gene is TRBJ2-1, the V gene TRBV4-2, with TRBD1 as a possible D gene (6 bases). Germline V lookup: CDR1 LGHNA, CDR2 YNFKEQ. V lost 1 base and J 5 bases, leaving 15 bases between the germline ends. The CDR3 spans 16 residues. For the CDR3, the DNA is TGTGCCAGCAGCCAAGCCCTGGGGGCTAGCAACAATGAGCAGTTCTTC. Amino acids: CASSQALGASNNEQFF.

The V call is TRBV11-1, the J call TRBJ2-7; TRBD2 aligns across 12 bases. With 5 bases clipped from V and 7 bases from J, the junction kept 9 bases outside the gene matches. Per the germline V gene, CDR1 is SGHAT and CDR2 is FQDESV (reference sequence). This CDR3 is built from 15 residues. The CDR3 reads CASSPRLAGVWEQYF. The DNA of the CDR3 is TGTGCCAGCAGCCCCCGACTAGCGGGAGTATGGGAGCAGTACTTC.

V usage is TRBV29-1 and J usage is TRBJ1-1, with 12 bases that match TRBD1. Trimming at V came to 6 bases and at J to 4 bases, leaving 15 bases not matched to a gene. This CDR3 comprises 17 residues. CDR1 is SQVTM, CDR2 ANQGSEA, per germline. The DNA for the CDR3 is TGCAGCGTGACCCTTGGGACAGGGGGCGGTTGGTTCACTGAAGCTTTCTTT. Its translation: CSVTLGTGGGWFTEAFF.

CDR3 amino acids: CASSSLGAQGPGELFF. The CDR3 DNA reads as TGCGCCAGCAGCTCCCTGGGGGCCCAGGGGCCCGGGGAGCTGTTTTTT. The V and J genes are TRBV5-1 and TRBJ2-2, with D maybe TRBD1 (6 bases). V was cut by 3 bases and J by 6 bases, with 18 bases left in between. From germline, CDR1 is SGHRS and CDR2 YFSETQ. The CDR3 has 16 residues.

The rearrangement uses TRBV4-3 and TRBJ2-2; TRBD2 agrees at 7 bases. Germline V lookup: CDR1 LGHNA, CDR2 YSLEER. The CDR3 sequence is 16 residues long. V trimming: 0 bases; J trimming: 5 bases; junction bases outside the gene matches: 6. The CDR3 coding sequence is TGCGCCAGCAGCCAAGAACTAGCGAGGCAGACCGGGGAGCTGTTTTTT. The encoded protein is CASSQELARQTGELFF.

This clone was counted between two and nine times. This chain uses TRBV7-2 with TRBJ2-1; maybe TRBD2 (5 bases). Germline V gene lookup returns CDR1 SGHTA and CDR2 FQGNSA. The V and J ends lost 5 bases and 7 bases respectively, with 15 bases between them. The CDR3 consists of 14 residues. The CDR3: CASSEGMVGNEQFF. The CDR3 DNA follows: TGTGCCAGCAGCGAGGGTATGGTTGGGAATGAGCAGTTCTTC.

This clone has a single count. The chain employs TRBV18 and TRBJ1-2; TRBD1 matches at 7 bases. CDR3 length: 16 amino acids. The V gene's germline CDR1 is KGHSH and CDR2 LQKENI. With V trimmed by 3 bases and J by 4 bases, 11 bases remained unmatched. In nucleotides, the CDR3 is TGTGCCAGCTCACCCCGGACAGGCGAGTCGGGCTATGGCTACACCTTC. Its protein is CASSPRTGESGYGYTF. The whole variable domain, remainder taken from reference TRBV18 and TRBJ1-2, is NAGVMQNPRHLVRRRGQEARLRCSPMKGHSHVYWYRQLPEEGLKFMVYLQKENIIDESGMPKERFSAEFPKEGPSILRIQQVVRGDSAAYFCASSPRTGESGYGYTFGSGTRLTVV.

The chain uses TRBV5-4 and TRBJ2-3; D is unresolved. The germline V gene encodes CDR1 SGHNT and CDR2 YYREEE (reference sequence). Trimming removed 4 bases at V and 3 bases at J, with 9 bases between. CDR3 length: 13 amino acids. CDR3 coding DNA: TGTGCCAGCAGCCCCCCAGTGACAGATACGCAGTATTTT. Translated: CASSPPVTDTQYF.

This sequence joins TRBV5-5 and TRBJ1-2; D possibly corresponds to TRBD1 (6 bases). CDR3 length: 12 residues. Germline V lookup: CDR1 SGHKS, CDR2 YYEKEE (reference sequence). V was pared by 4 bases and J by 8 bases, with 12 bases between. CDR3 residues: CASSQQGPGYTF. The CDR3 nucleotides are TGTGCCAGCAGCCAACAGGGTCCGGGCTACACCTTC. Drawing the rest from reference TRBV5-5 and TRBJ1-2, the complete variable domain is DAGVTQSPTHLIKTRGQQVTLRCSPISGHKSVSWYQQVLGQGPQFIFQYYEKEERGRGNFPDRFSARQFPNYSSELNVNALLLGDSALYLCASSQQGPGYTFGSGTRLTVV.

The V call is TRBV11-3, the J call TRBJ2-7, with a weak D call TRBD2 (6 bases). V was cut by 5 bases and J by 4 bases, with 15 bases left in between. Germline V gene sequence: CDR1 SGHNT, CDR2 YENEEA. The CDR3 is 14 amino acids. CDR3 in amino acids: CASSTPGLGYEQYF. In nucleotides, the CDR3 is TGTGCCAGCAGCACACCGGGACTTGGATACGAGCAGTACTTC.